These 8 T cell receptor beta chains share one sample of origin, sequenced in a study of T cell responses to AZD1222 COVID-19 vaccine. Assay used: immunoSEQ multiplex PCR; TCRdb lists only in-frame clones, some missing. The sample shows 130,000 to 150,000 clones, approximately 89% of them seen only once. The starting material was peripheral blood, obtained on day 0 of AZD1222 vaccination. These receptors came from an adult in good health.

V gene TRBV27 combines with J gene TRBJ2-1; perhaps D is TRBD1 or TRBD2 (5 bases each). The CDR3 length is 17 residues. V shed 0 bases and J shed 0 bases, with 12 bases lying between them. Germline V gene data show CDR1 as MNHEY and CDR2 as SMNVEV (reference sequence). Here the CDR3 reads CASSLSNGASSYNEQFF. The CDR3 DNA sequence: TGTGCCAGCAGTTTATCGAACGGGGCCAGCTCCTACAATGAGCAGTTCTTC.

The rearrangement joins TRBV11-2 to TRBJ2-7; 7 bases fit TRBD1. This CDR3 contains 14 residues. V dropped 6 bases and J dropped 3; count of bases not matched to a gene: 8. Germline CDR1 reads SGHAT; CDR2 reads FQNNGV. The DNA of the CDR3 is TGTGCCAGCAGACCGGGTAGGGACAGCTACGAGCAGTACTTC. It encodes CASRPGRDSYEQYF. The full variable domain, completed using reference TRBV11-2 and TRBJ2-7, is EAGVAQSPRYKIIEKRQSVAFWCNPISGHATLYWYQQILGQGPKLLIQFQNNGVVDDSQLPKDRFSAERLKGVDSTLKIQPAKLEDSAVYLCASRPGRDSYEQYFGPGTRLTVT.

J is TRBJ1-4 and V is TRBV5-5, with D uncertain. Trimming stripped 4 bases from V and 7 bases from J, with 11 bases between. Per the germline V gene, CDR1 is SGHKS and CDR2 is YYEKEE (reference sequence). The CDR3 contains 13 residues. This chain's CDR3 is CASSRQEAEKLFF. CDR3 nucleotides: TGTGCCAGCAGCCGCCAGGAGGCTGAAAAACTGTTTTTT. Full variable domain (outside the CDR3, taken from reference TRBV5-5 and TRBJ1-4): DAGVTQSPTHLIKTRGQQVTLRCSPISGHKSVSWYQQVLGQGPQFIFQYYEKEERGRGNFPDRFSARQFPNYSSELNVNALLLGDSALYLCASSRQEAEKLFFGSGTQLSVL.

This chain uses TRBV9 with TRBJ2-7, with 10 positions matching TRBD1. The CDR3 is 15 amino acids. V shed 3 bases, J shed 3 bases, and the junction held 6 bases outside the gene matches. Germline assignment: CDR1 SGDLS and CDR2 YYNGEE. The CDR3 DNA follows: TGTGCCAGCAGCGCTGGGACAGGGGTGATCTACGAGCAGTACTTC. The encoded protein is CASSAGTGVIYEQYF.

The CDR3 region is CASSGTGGGAFF. CDR3 DNA: TGTGCCAGTAGCGGGACAGGGGGTGGAGCTTTCTTT. V gene TRBV19 combines with J gene TRBJ1-1; 11 positions agree with TRBD1. The CDR3 is made up of 12 amino acids. Unmatched junction bases numbered 4, after V lost 6 bases and J lost 10 bases. Germline loops: CDR1 LNHDA, CDR2 SQIVND (reference sequence).

The sample holds one count of this clone. This CDR3 is also generated by other DNA sequences in the sample. This rearrangement joins TRBV6-5 to TRBJ1-2; the D gene is possibly TRBD1 (5 bases). Germline values: CDR1 MNHEY, CDR2 SVGAGI. CDR3 length: 12 residues. Between the trimmed V and J ends, which lost 9 bases and 4 bases, there was a span of 12 bases. DNA of the CDR3: TGTGCCAGTACCGAGGGGTTCTATGGCTACACCTTC. Translating gives CASTEGFYGYTF.

The V and J genes are TRBV18 and TRBJ1-1; D gene ambiguous. V lost 3 bases and J 4 bases, leaving 12 bases between the germline ends. This CDR3 comprises 14 residues. Germline CDR1 is KGHSH and CDR2 is LQKENI. The CDR3 loop reads CASSPGGLGTEAFF. The CDR3 DNA reads as TGTGCCAGCTCACCGGGAGGTTTGGGCACTGAAGCTTTCTTT.

The CDR3 reads CASSPGDGRAFF. The CDR3 DNA sequence: TGTGCCAGCAGCCCAGGAGACGGGCGGGCTTTCTTT. The chain employs TRBV4-2 and TRBJ1-1; D unclear. V lost 4 bases and J lost 11, with 14 bases in between. The CDR3 is 12 amino acids. Germline loops: CDR1 LGHNA, CDR2 YNFKEQ.